Listed here are 5 T cell receptor beta chains from one sample, sequenced in a study of CD8 T cells in ankylosing spondylitis. From the 5' RACE reads, TCRdb called clonotypes with MiXCR, one entry per CDR3 protein. Of over 150,000 distinct CDR3 sequences detected, more than 10% appear once; the ten largest clones hold about 17%. Sequencing used blood, either unsorted or a sorted T cell fraction (not recorded which). The receptors here all came from a male donor with ankylosing spondylitis or in good health (not recorded which).

This chain links TRBV5-1 with TRBJ2-3; TRBD1 matches at 10 bases. V was clipped by 3 bases and J by 8 bases; unmatched bases: 12. This CDR3 comprises 16 residues. Germline V gives CDR1 SGHRS, CDR2 YFSETQ. The CDR3 sequence is CASSSLRDRGKGTQYF. The CDR3, as DNA: TGCGCCAGCAGCTCGCTCCGGGACAGGGGCAAGGGTACGCAGTATTTT.

The CDR3 DNA follows: TGTGCCAGCAGCCAAACGCTCCCAAGGACTAGCACAGATACGCAGTATTTT. This encodes CASSQTLPRTSTDTQYF. The J gene is TRBJ2-3, the V gene TRBV7-6; D is possibly TRBD2 (5 bases). Germline assignment: CDR1 SGHVS and CDR2 FNYEAQ. Trimming removed 5 bases at V and 0 bases at J, with 18 bases between. This CDR3 comprises 17 residues.

This clonotype has only a few counts. The rearrangement links TRBV12-3 or TRBV12-4 to TRBJ2-5; 12 nucleotides agree with TRBD2. The V segment lost 6 bases and the J segment 5 bases; nucleotides outside the gene matches: 10. The CDR3 is made up of 16 amino acids. The CDR3 DNA is TGTGCCAGCAGCACTAGCGGGGGGTACTTCTGGGAGACCCAGTACTTC. Translated, it gives CASSTSGGYFWETQYF.

This clonotype was observed a handful of times. The chain has TRBV29-1 and TRBJ1-1, with a tentative D call TRBD1 (6 bases). Trimming stripped 2 bases from V and 8 bases from J, with 12 bases between. The CDR3 contains 12 residues. Germline V gene lookup returns CDR1 SQVTM and CDR2 ANQGSEA. The CDR3 bases are TGCAGCGTTGAACCGGGGGCGGGGGAAGCTTTCTTT. Translating gives CSVEPGAGEAFF.

Only a few counts were recorded for this clonotype. The rearrangement links TRBV4-2 to TRBJ2-7, with unresolved D. Germline loops: CDR1 LGHNA, CDR2 YNFKEQ. The V gene lost 0 bases and the J gene lost 2 bases, with 8 bases spanning the gap. This CDR3 comprises 14 residues. The CDR3 region has the DNA TGTGCCAGCAGCCAAGAGGGCAGCACCTACGAGCAGTACTTC. Its translation: CASSQEGSTYEQYF.